The source of this TCR beta chain is a study of cytomegalovirus exposure and HLA in healthy donors (dated by TCRdb to the late 2010s). At the level of the whole study: An earlier analysis of more than 550 of the donors reported roughly 300 Gb of sequence data and 117 million unique TCR beta sequences obtained from 150 million to 200 million T cells. Along with the approximately 620-subject first cohort, a separate validation cohort of some 130 different subjects was used. In the later analysis, no new phenotypic data were used to find candidate immune exposures; instead, reliance was placed on TCR beta sequences and their occurrence across donors. Typing coverage differed by locus: A, B, C, DRB1 and DQB1 were typed in about 629-630 donors, DQA1 in 500 to 550, DPA1 in around 600, and DPB1 in approximately 450. In a later genetic analysis, genome-wide SNP genotypes for about three fifths of the 666 donors were used, and that subset was treated as a discovery cohort. Among 350 to 400 genotyped donors of the cohort, an average of approximately 240,000 unique TCR beta nucleotide sequences were sequenced per donor, roughly 18% of them non-productive. All discovery cohort repertoires had been generated using a single sequencing platform. About five DR-DQ haplotypes were treated as single units for association and clustering because of strong linkage in the cohort. High-throughput TCR immunosequencing, statistical association of individual TCRs with disease status, and machine learning were combined to predict cytomegalovirus infection status. The study aimed to test whether cataloging public T cell receptors could reveal signatures of past pathogen exposure. To decide whether each TCR beta V gene segment behaved as functional or pseudogenic, an earlier analysis of 587 of the donors relied on high-throughput TCR beta sequencing. In a later analysis, previously published TCR beta repertoires from about 640 donors were re-analyzed and high-resolution HLA genotyping was added so that TCR occurrence patterns could be studied. About 280 gigabases of sequencing data and approximately 91 million unique TCR sequences made up an early release that covered 500 to 650 HLA-typed donors. Donor age, sex, ethnicity and CMV serostatus were compiled alongside the repertoire data. Of the roughly 400 genotyped donors, 65% to 90% fell in the genetic ancestry cluster associated with self-reported Caucasian donors. The study profiled the T cell repertoires of under 700 subjects by immunosequencing and related them to cytomegalovirus serostatus. HLA typing included class I and class II loci at four-digit resolution.

Here is what the overall study found, with its caveats: A further reported finding was that TCR beta sequences accurately predicted the HLA-A and HLA-B alleles for most subjects in the first cohort. Sequencing depth was assumed to be roughly uniform across donors in the presence/absence analyses, though that assumption may not hold. Cytomegalovirus status was reported to be diagnosed by the classifier with high specificity and sensitivity in both the original and validation cohorts. In this cohort, only TCR beta chains were sequenced, and detectable features were limited by the absence of alpha or paired-chain data. A few of the identified cytomegalovirus-associated TCR beta chains were confirmed in vitro to be specific for cytomegalovirus antigens. In a later analysis, TCR association rates were found to vary across HLA loci, with the most associated TCRs seen for DRB1 alleles and the fewest for HLA-C alleles. The study listed 164 TCR beta chains as associated with cytomegalovirus. In a later analysis, 16,951 TCR beta sequences were associated with specific HLA alleles at a false discovery rate of 0.05. The only immune exposure information available for the cohort was CMV serostatus. A later analysis found that most CMV-associated TCR beta chains appeared HLA-restricted, with HLA associations seemingly driven largely by CMV exposure. HLA typing was unavailable for some donors at each locus, so association tests used only the typed subset. Some IMGT-functional V segments, including TRBV6-2 and TRBV6-3, could not be distinguished by the 87-base-pair reads and were therefore excluded. In a later analysis, HLA-associated TCR beta chains were found to be more clonally expanded and to have lower generation probabilities than equally common non-associated chains. In an earlier analysis of around 500 of the donors, most TCR beta V segments appeared in productive rearrangements about 87% or about 30% of the time, broadly matching IMGT annotations. When HLA alleles, especially DR and DQ, strongly co-occurred, attributing TCR associations to individual alleles was difficult. The earlier analysis of some 540 of the donors excluded approximately 15 rarely observed V segments, including chromosome 9 orphons, because counts were too low. A group of highly shared sequence variants was considered likely to be a technical artifact of the sequencing pipeline. V-gene and J-gene trimming of TCR beta chains was associated with a missense DCLRE1C variant in a later genetic analysis, and the association was replicated in an independent cohort. According to the authors, the approach could potentially be generalized to other disease states and immunological phenotypes. In a later analysis, several top co-occurrence clusters were reported to appear linked to parvovirus B19, influenza, CMV and Epstein-Barr virus. A later genetic analysis reported fewer N-insertions in productive TCRs among donors in an Asian-associated ancestry cluster than the roughly 650-donor mean. Across donors, most TCR sequences were observed very rarely, whereas some public TCRs were present in many individuals. Linkage disequilibrium might explain the correlated functional status among segregating V segments, but an unknown experimental factor could not be excluded.

The library was made by the immunoSEQ multiplex PCR assay. For the multiplex PCR, a mixture combining 60 forward primers for TCR Vbeta segments and 13 reverse primers for TCR Jbeta segments was used. A multiplex PCR assay on genomic DNA amplified the CDR3 region of rearranged TCR beta genes. The Illumina HiSeq System was used to sequence the amplified TCR beta libraries as 87-base-pair reads. The study's own analysis went as follows. In a later analysis, approximately 74 million unique TCR beta chains were counted across the approximately 670 repertoires, and approximately 11 million of these chains were shared by at least two donors. Raw reads were error-corrected and collapsed into unique sequences with a nearest-neighbor algorithm that merged closely related sequences to remove PCR and sequencing errors. To assign V, D and J gene segments, CDR3 sequences were aligned to IMGT reference sequences. For a sequence to be retained, a match of at least six nucleotides was required to both a V gene segment and a J gene segment. Rearrangements were classified as productive when the CDR3 lacked stop codons and remained in frame with V and J, and all other rearrangements were classified as non-productive. Following IMGT convention, CDR3 was defined as the stretch from the second conserved V-encoded cysteine to the conserved J-encoded phenylalanine. The earlier analysis of some 550 of the donors excluded any sequence lacking an unambiguous match to a single V gene segment. An earlier analysis of approximately 590 of the donors classified V segments as functional when productive rearrangements were above 56.7% and as segregating when the standard deviation between donors was above 5%. A statistical classification framework was built to diagnose cytomegalovirus status from the catalog of TCR beta chain sequences. In a later analysis, V and J genes were assigned by comparing TCR nucleotide sequences against IMGT/GENE-DB human TR gene sequences. Using the TCRdist pipeline, a later analysis assigned CDR3 sequences along with most-parsimonious VDJ recombination scenarios. A later analysis defined each TCR beta chain by its CDR3 amino acid sequence plus V-gene family, and excluded reads lacking a unique V-gene family. As a way to deal with suspected cross-contamination and a sequencing artifact, a later analysis dropped 450 to 700 nucleotide sequences that were highly shared and had low generation probability. In a later analysis, a clonal expansion index was calculated for each public chain from normalized within-repertoire ranks of inferred template counts. In a later analysis, generation probabilities were computed using a VDJ recombination model fitted to out-of-frame rearrangements, and the results were checked against IGoR. A later analysis scored TCR-TCR, TCR-HLA and TCR-CMV co-occurrence with hypergeometric tests, applying a repertoire-size bias correction to TCR pairs. In a later analysis, false discovery rates were estimated by permuting HLA or CMV assignments 20 times. In a later analysis, co-occurring TCRs were grouped using DBSCAN, with TCRdist sequence similarity added in when clustering inside HLA-allele-positive subsets. Repertoires with fewer than 30,000 or more than 120,000 public chains were left out of co-occurrence clustering, as were five repertoires with anomalous nucleotide sharing. The source is immuneACCESS, and TCRdb retained only in-frame sequences with V and J called. Part of the clones is not carried over; for the studies checked, unresolved V genes explain less than half of this, and the remainder is unexplained. V, J and clone size are taken as reported in that table, and D and trimming were inferred from the DNA itself. For this sample the table gives tens of thousands of clones, of which over 60% were detected only once. The top ten hold less than 6% of the sample.

On this clone: Its recognized antigen is unknown. Qualities for individual bases were not recorded, and no much larger clone is one base off.

In total, 666 healthy bone marrow donors made up the cohort. Cohort members were all nominally healthy when sampled, although unrecorded immune exposures were likely present. The donor was CMV seropositive and belonged to the group of some 290 seropositive cohort members. A peripheral blood sample was provided by each donor, and peripheral blood mononuclear cells were used for TCR beta sequencing. Genomic DNA was extracted from the blood cell samples with the Qiagen DNeasy Blood Extraction Kit. The CDR3 covers 15 residues, taking in both the cysteine and the phenylalanine. Only the CDR3 region is kept as DNA, spanning 45 bases read in frame from base 1. V lost 4 bases and J lost 5 bases; the stretch between them is 18 bases long. The germline V gene encodes CDR1 MNHEY and CDR2 SMNVEV (reference sequence).

The receptor's source is a man between 25 and 39 years old in good health and CMV-seropositive. The sequenced sample consisted of PBMCs. Recombination joined TRBV27 with TRBJ2-7; TRBD2 is a weak D gene call, 7 bases matching. Here the CDR3 is given as CASSSLKGGRDEQYF. The sequence in DNA is TGTGCCAGCAGTTCCCTAAAGGGGGGGCGGGACGAGCAGTACTTC.